This T cell receptor beta chain was captured in a study of blood T cells in healthy people across ages. The use of a sample-barcoded 5' primer and a J-beta primer mix characterized a second PCR of about 7 to 12 cycles. MiXCR, applied by TCRdb to the 5' RACE reads, yields one record per CDR3 protein. This table has 780,000 or so distinct CDR3 sequences, more than 20% appearing once. V lost 8 bases to trimming and J lost 1 base; unmatched junction nucleotides: 21. Germline CDR1 is SEHNR and CDR2 is FQNEAQ (reference sequence). This CDR3 comprises 19 residues. The same specimen was also included in a second study, on T cells of mothers and their children.

The chain recombines TRBV7-9 with TRBJ1-2; 8 nucleotides match TRBD1. The sequenced sample consisted of blood. The TCR was taken from a boy younger than 18 in good health. The CDR3 DNA follows: TGTGCCAGCCGAAGACTGGGGGACAGGAATGAGTTAGTTAACTATGGCTACACCTTC. This codes for CASRRLGDRNELVNYGYTF.